A selection of T cell receptor beta chains follows, all from one sample in a study of blood T cell repertoires in COVID-19. Clones were read by immunoSEQ multiplex PCR, and TCRdb kept only the in-frame ones, dropping some. The repertoire holds approximately 130,000 clones, with around 88% as singletons. The material sequenced was peripheral blood. The receptors shown here come from a woman aged 50 to 60 who had recovered from COVID-19. Both conserved end residues are part of each CDR3. A D gene is named only where the DNA matches it firmly.

TRBV11-2,TRBJ1-2,-,15,CASSLWVKTPNGYTF,TGTGCCAGCAGCTTATGGGTTAAGACACCCAATGGCTACACCTTC
TRBV19,TRBJ1-4,-,14,CASNPPGVIEKLFF,TGTGCCAGTAACCCCCCTGGAGTAATAGAAAAACTGTTTTTT
TRBV27,TRBJ2-1,-,15,CASSPFRQGGNEQFF,TGTGCCAGCAGTCCCTTTAGACAGGGAGGAAATGAGCAGTTCTTC
TRBV6-4,TRBJ2-1,-,13,CASSDMPRGEQFF,TGTGCCAGCAGTGACATGCCCAGGGGTGAGCAGTTCTTC
TRBV5-1,TRBJ2-5,TRBD1,16,CASSSDPGQGGETQYF,TGCGCCAGCAGCTCCGACCCGGGACAGGGGGGGGAGACCCAGTACTTC
TRBV5-1,TRBJ2-5,TRBD2,16,CASSPANGGTKETQYF,TGCGCCAGCAGCCCGGCAAACGGGGGGACTAAAGAGACCCAGTACTTC
TRBV4-1,TRBJ2-5,TRBD1,15,CASSRNSGTEETQYF,TGCGCCAGCAGCCGCAACTCCGGGACAGAAGAGACCCAGTACTTC
TRBV5-5,TRBJ2-3,TRBD2,15,CASSFVAGVTDTQYF,TGTGCCAGCAGCTTCGTAGCGGGGGTCACAGATACGCAGTATTTT
TRBV11-2,TRBJ2-6,-,14,CASGQNSGANVLTF,TGTGCCAGCGGCCAGAACTCTGGGGCCAACGTCCTGACTTTC
TRBV28,TRBJ1-2,TRBD1,15,CATNQDPGGGFGYTF,TGTGCCACCAATCAGGATCCAGGGGGCGGATTTGGCTACACCTTC